These 26 T cell receptor beta chains share one sample of origin, sequenced in a study of neoadjuvant anti-PD-1 for oral cavity cancer. Profiling relied on immunoSEQ multiplex PCR, and the TCRdb table lists in-frame clones only, not all of them. The sample yields roughly 32,000 clones, around four fifths seen once. The time point is: after neoadjuvant nivolumab, at surgical resection. The source was PBMCs, collected after nivolumab (anti-PD-1) treatment. The receptor set was obtained from a person aged 35 to 85 with oral cavity squamous cell carcinoma.

This rearrangement joins TRBV5-4 to TRBJ1-4, with TRBD1 identical over 8 bases. Germline V gene sequence: CDR1 SGHNT, CDR2 YYREEE (reference sequence). The CDR3 is 15 amino acids. The trim removed 4 bases at V and 7 bases at J, leaving 9 bases unmatched. As DNA, the CDR3 is TGTGCCAGCAGCCTCGGACAGGGCCTAGGTGAAAAACTGTTTTTT. Translating gives CASSLGQGLGEKLFF.

In the case of this clone: Different DNA sequences within this sample yield the same CDR3. The V call is TRBV28, the J call TRBJ2-7; D is unresolved. CDR1 is MDHEN, CDR2 SYDVKM, per germline. V lost 6 bases and J lost 3, with 15 bases in between. The CDR3 spans 14 residues. CDR3 in amino acids: CASSPPDSSYEQYF. The CDR3 bases are TGTGCCAGCAGCCCTCCTGACTCCAGCTACGAGCAGTACTTC.

This clone was picked up a small number of times. DNA of the CDR3: TGTGCCAGCAGCGTCAACAGGGGAGCCAATTCACCCCTCCACTTT. Translated, it gives CASSVNRGANSPLHF. The chain has TRBV7-8 and TRBJ1-6, with 7 bases fitting TRBD1. Unmatched junction bases numbered 8, after V lost 5 bases and J lost 7 bases. This CDR3 is 15 amino acids long. CDR1 is SGHVS, CDR2 FQNEAQ, per germline.

In nucleotides, the CDR3 is TGTGCCAGCATTGAGGCTAGCGTCGAAGATACGCAGTATTTT. It yields the protein CASIEASVEDTQYF. The chain has TRBV21-1 and TRBJ2-3; the table's D call, TRBD2, has no DNA check behind it. TRBV21-1 is a recognized pseudogene. The CDR3 is made up of 14 amino acids.

The J gene is TRBJ2-3, the V gene TRBV7-9; 9 bases are a match to TRBD1. This CDR3 contains 18 residues. CDR1 and CDR2 from the germline V gene are SEHNR and FQNEAQ (reference sequence). V lost 5 bases and J lost 0; bases outside the gene matches: 12. The CDR3 loop reads CASSPRTGQGYSTDTQYF. CDR3 DNA sequence: TGTGCCAGCAGCCCGCGTACTGGACAGGGGTATAGCACAGATACGCAGTATTTT.

V is TRBV6-5 and J is TRBJ2-7, with no clear D. CDR3 length: 14 amino acids. Trimming took off 0 bases at V and 5 bases at J, with 11 bases between the two ends. Germline CDR1 and CDR2: MNHEY and SVGAGI. The CDR3 coding sequence is TGTGCCAGCAGTTACTCGAAGGGTAAGAACGAGCAGTACTTC. Its protein is CASSYSKGKNEQYF.

This chain links TRBV4-2 with TRBJ1-1; D uncertain. Germline CDR1 LGHNA, CDR2 YNFKEQ. V lost 1 base to trimming and J lost 3 bases, with 15 bases between them. This CDR3 contains 16 residues. Here the CDR3 reads CASSQGPSGEDTEAFF. The DNA for the CDR3 is TGTGCCAGCAGCCAAGGACCGTCGGGTGAAGACACTGAAGCTTTCTTT.

In DNA, the CDR3 is TGTGCCAGCAGTTCCGGACAGGACTCCTACGAGCAGTACTTC. Translated, it gives CASSSGQDSYEQYF. V and J are TRBV6-6 and TRBJ2-7, with TRBD1 identical over 7 bases. The CDR3 totals 14 residues. J was trimmed by 0 bases and V by 4 bases; bases with no gene match: 3. From germline, CDR1 is MNHNY and CDR2 SVGAGI (reference sequence).

This clone was seen a handful of times. The chain links TRBV6-1 to TRBJ1-5; D call uncertain. Germline V CDR1 and CDR2: MNHNS, SASEGT. The CDR3 totals 16 residues. V lost 0 bases and J lost 0, with 9 bases in between. The CDR3 nucleotides are TGTGCCAGCAGTGAAGCGTTCGGGTATAGCAATCAGCCCCAGCATTTT. The encoded protein is CASSEAFGYSNQPQHF.

The chain has TRBV6-5 and TRBJ2-6, with D maybe TRBD2 (6 bases). Germline V gives CDR1 MNHEY, CDR2 SVGAGI. Trimming pared 8 bases from V and 0 bases from J, leaving 11 bases between. The CDR3 consists of 15 residues. The CDR3 loop reads CASRDSSSGANVLTF. CDR3 nucleotide sequence: TGTGCCAGCCGGGACTCCAGCTCTGGGGCCAACGTCCTGACTTTC.

The CDR3 protein is CASSSWTGGLGQPQHF. The CDR3 nucleotides read TGTGCCAGTAGTAGTTGGACAGGGGGCCTCGGTCAGCCCCAGCATTTT. The genes are TRBV19 and TRBJ1-5, with 11 nucleotides matching TRBD1. The germline V gene has CDR1 LNHDA and CDR2 SQIVND (reference sequence). V shed 4 bases, J shed 6 bases, and the junction held 8 bases outside the gene matches. The length of the CDR3 is 16 residues.

The table lists this clone with a few counts. The V call is TRBV6-1, the J call TRBJ2-7; 7 positions match TRBD1. Germline V gene lookup returns CDR1 MNHNS and CDR2 SASEGT. The trim removed 5 bases at V and 3 bases at J, leaving 7 bases unmatched. The CDR3 sequence is 14 residues long. CDR3 sequence: CASSYGQGDYEQYF. The CDR3, as DNA: TGTGCCAGCAGTTATGGGCAGGGGGACTACGAGCAGTACTTC.

The chain links TRBV5-8 to TRBJ1-2; 7 bases align to TRBD1. V gave up 2 bases and J gave up 4 bases; unmatched junction bases: 5. Looked up from germline, CDR1 is SGHTS and CDR2 is YDEGEE. The CDR3 is 14 residues long. CDR3 in amino acids: CASSFRDSIYGYTF. For the CDR3, the DNA is TGTGCCAGCAGCTTCCGGGACAGTATCTATGGCTACACCTTC.

This clone has a single count. V is TRBV19 and J is TRBJ1-4; 7 nucleotides match TRBD1. The CDR3 spans 17 residues. V gave up 3 bases and J gave up 0 bases; unmatched junction bases: 7. From germline, CDR1 is LNHDA and CDR2 SQIVND (reference sequence). The CDR3 DNA reads as TGTGCCAGTAGTATCCGACAGGGCCGAGCAACTAATGAAAAACTGTTTTTT. It codes for CASSIRQGRATNEKLFF.

The J gene is TRBJ1-1, the V gene TRBV4-1; D not resolved. V was cut by 3 bases and J by 0 bases, with 14 bases left in between. Germline CDR1 reads MGHRA; CDR2 reads YSYEKL. This CDR3 spans 16 amino acids. The chain's CDR3 is CASSQELGRMNTEAFF. The DNA for the CDR3 is TGCGCCAGCAGCCAGGAACTTGGACGGATGAACACTGAAGCTTTCTTT.

This clone has just one count. The genes are TRBV19 and TRBJ2-5; 7 positions agree with TRBD1. Germline lookup yields CDR1 LNHDA and CDR2 SQIVND (reference sequence). The CDR3 covers 16 residues. Losses at the gene ends were 5 bases for V and 5 bases for J; bases not matched to a gene: 14. The CDR3 here is CASSGTTGVFGETQYF. The CDR3 DNA follows: TGTGCCAGTAGTGGGACCACAGGGGTTTTCGGGGAGACCCAGTACTTC.

The V gene is TRBV21-1, the J gene TRBJ2-2; TRBD1, the table's D call, lacks a check against the DNA. TRBV21-1 is reported as a pseudogene. This CDR3 region has 17 residues. As DNA, the CDR3 is TGTGCCAGCAGCAACTCCGCGCGACAGGGGTGGGCCGGGGAGCTGTTTTTT. Protein product: CASSNSARQGWAGELFF.

V and J are TRBV30 and TRBJ2-3; 11 nucleotides line up with TRBD2. Trimming at V came to 3 bases and at J to 3 bases, leaving 5 bases not matched to a gene. CDR3 length: 15 amino acids. Germline CDR1 and CDR2: GTSNPN and SVGIG (reference sequence). CDR3 DNA sequence: TGTGCCTGGAGCTCGGGACTAGCGGTAACAGATACGCAGTATTTT. Translated, it gives CAWSSGLAVTDTQYF.

The chain carries TRBV29-1 and TRBJ1-2, with 7 bases aligning to TRBD1. This CDR3 spans 13 amino acids. Germline-derived CDR1 and CDR2 are SQVTM and ANQGSEA. J gave up 5 bases and V 4 bases, and 7 bases lay outside the gene matches. DNA of the CDR3: TGCAGCGTTGTGGCAGGGGGTTTTTATGGCTACACCTTC. This translates into CSVVAGGFYGYTF.

This clone was counted only a few times. The J gene is TRBJ2-5, the V gene TRBV7-9; 7 nucleotides line up with TRBD1. V was pared by 3 bases and J by 1 base, with 5 bases of the junction left unmatched. CDR3 length equals 15 residues. Looked up from germline, CDR1 is SEHNR and CDR2 is FQNEAQ (reference sequence). The chain's CDR3 is CASSFRQGTQETQYF. CDR3 DNA: TGTGCCAGCAGCTTTAGACAGGGCACCCAAGAGACCCAGTACTTC.

V is TRBV10-3 and J is TRBJ2-7; D unresolved. The germline V gene has CDR1 ENHRY and CDR2 SYGVKD. The V and J ends lost 3 bases and 0 bases respectively, with 6 bases between them. The CDR3 length is 13 residues. The CDR3 loop is CAISDFTSYEQYF. CDR3 bases: TGTGCCATCAGTGATTTCACCTCCTACGAGCAGTACTTC.

The V gene is TRBV4-2, the J gene TRBJ1-5; 9 bases map to TRBD1. CDR3 length equals 16 residues. Germline-derived CDR1 and CDR2 are LGHNA and YNFKEQ. V shed 3 bases, J shed 2 bases, and the junction held 5 bases outside the gene matches. This CDR3 is CASSQGTGPGNQPQHF. The CDR3 region has the DNA TGTGCCAGCAGCCAGGGGACAGGGCCAGGCAATCAGCCCCAGCATTTT.

J is TRBJ2-7 and V is TRBV5-6, with D hard to call. The CDR3 runs 14 residues. V was shortened by 0 bases and J by 1 base, with 8 bases between the two germline ends. The germline gives CDR1 SGHDT, CDR2 YYEEEE. The CDR3 region is CASSLAAVSYEQYF. The CDR3 nucleotides are TGTGCCAGCAGCTTGGCGGCAGTTTCCTACGAGCAGTACTTC.

The gene calls are TRBV7-6 and TRBJ1-1, with D unresolved. CDR1 is SGHVS and CDR2 is FNYEAQ in the germline V gene. The CDR3 spans 15 residues. Deletions cut 5 bases from V and 3 bases from J, with 16 bases between. The CDR3 nucleotides are TGTGCCAGCAGCCCAACGATTCAGTTGTACACTGAAGCTTTCTTT. It yields the protein CASSPTIQLYTEAFF.

The chain has TRBV6-5 and TRBJ2-3, with TRBD1 matching 9 bases. CDR3 length equals 16 residues. The ends lost 3 bases at V and 6 bases at J; junction bases unmatched: 10. Germline lookup yields CDR1 MNHEY and CDR2 SVGAGI. CDR3 nucleotides: TGTGCCAGCAGTTATCCTGGGACAGGGTATGGGGATACGCAGTATTTT. Translated: CASSYPGTGYGDTQYF.

The genes are TRBV19 and TRBJ1-2; D is ambiguous. V was shortened by 4 bases and J by 2 bases, with 14 bases between the two germline ends. The CDR3 is 15 residues long. Germline V gene lookup returns CDR1 LNHDA and CDR2 SQIVND (reference sequence). CDR3 sequence (DNA): TGTGCCAGTAGTACCCGCCTTCGCGTGAACTATGGCTACACCTTC. Protein: CASSTRLRVNYGYTF.